These T cell receptor beta chains were read from a single sample in a study of technical replicates of blood from several donors. Using immunoSEQ multiplex PCR, the repertoire was profiled, and TCRdb retains in-frame clones only, with some absent. This table has roughly 81,000 clones, 65% to 90% appearing once. The sequencing input was PBMCs. The source is a human donor in good health. Some clones in this sample may be carry-over from other donors' samples. Both conserved end residues are part of each CDR3. Fields, in order: clone size, V gene, J gene, D gene, CDR3 DNA, CDR3 protein. A D gene is named only where the DNA matches it firmly. For some rows the clone size is stated as once, few or many, or as a class when expanded; others skip it.

>once|TRBV18|TRBJ1-5|NA
TGTGCCAGCTCACCAACAACAGTGACGCCCCAGCATTTT
CASSPTTVTPQHF
>NA|TRBV4-1|TRBJ2-5|NA
TGCGCCAGCAGCACTAGATCGGGTTTAGAGACCCAGTACTTC
CASSTRSGLETQYF
>NA|TRBV11-3|TRBJ2-1|TRBD2
TGTGCCAGCAGCTTAGCGGGAGGGCGCAATGAGCAGTTCTTC
CASSLAGGRNEQFF
>NA|TRBV19|TRBJ2-2|TRBD2
TGTGCCAGTAGTACACGAACTAGCGGGGTGAACACCGGGGAGCTGTTTTTT
CASSTRTSGVNTGELFF
>once|TRBV23-1|TRBJ2-1|NA
TGCGCCAGCAGTCAGCAGGGGAAGGCTGAGCAGTTCTTC
CASSQQGKAEQFF
>few|TRBV19|TRBJ2-1|TRBD2
TGTGCCAGTAAGGGACTAGCGGGAAGCAATGAGCAGTTCTTC
CASKGLAGSNEQFF
>NA|TRBV18|TRBJ1-1|TRBD1
TGTGCCAGCTCACCCAGGGGACAGGTGAACACTGAAGCTTTCTTT
CASSPRGQVNTEAFF
>NA|TRBV6-5|TRBJ2-7|NA
TGTGCCAGCAGTTCCCGGGACACCGCCTACGAGCAGTACTTC
CASSSRDTAYEQYF
>NA|TRBV6-5|TRBJ1-2|TRBD1
TGTGCCAGCAGTTACACCGCTGGACAGGCGTTCTATGGCTACACCTTC
CASSYTAGQAFYGYTF
>many|TRBV2|TRBJ1-2|NA
TGTGCCACCAAACAGGAGATAACTAACTATGGCTACACCTTC
CATKQEITNYGYTF
>NA|TRBV27|TRBJ2-3|NA
TGTGCCAGCAAAGCTAGCACAGATACGCAGTATTTT
CASKASTDTQYF
>NA|TRBV6-6|TRBJ2-2|TRBD1
TGTGCCAGCAGCCCATCTGACAGGGTCTACGGGGAGCTGTTTTTT
CASSPSDRVYGELFF
>NA|TRBV19|TRBJ2-5|NA
TGTGCCAGTACAAATGAACCGGGGAGTCAGACCCAGTACTTC
CASTNEPGSQTQYF
>few|TRBV15|TRBJ2-6|TRBD1
TGTGCCACCAGCAGAGGGACAGGCAATTCTGGGGCCAACGTCCTGACTTTC
CATSRGTGNSGANVLTF
>few|TRBV7-2|TRBJ1-2|NA
TGTGCCAGCAGCCCCGCAAGGGGCCGTGGCTACACCTTC
CASSPARGRGYTF
>NA|TRBV5-1|TRBJ2-2|TRBD2
TGCGCCAGCAGCGGTTCTAGCGGGGGGCCCACCGGGGAGCTGTTTTTT
CASSGSSGGPTGELFF
>NA|TRBV30|TRBJ1-5|NA
TGTGCCTGGAGCCCGGGTCTTAGCAATCAGCCCCAGCATTTT
CAWSPGLSNQPQHF
>few|TRBV25-1|TRBJ1-1|NA
TGTGCCAGCGACATGGGGCAGGGAAACACTGAAGCTTTCTTT
CASDMGQGNTEAFF
>few|TRBV4-2|TRBJ2-7|NA
TGTGCCAGCAGCCAAGAAGTGAGCTACGAGCAGTACTTC
CASSQEVSYEQYF
>NA|TRBV6-4|TRBJ1-2|NA
TGTGCCAGCAGTGTCGCCCAGGGTTATGGCTACACCTTC
CASSVAQGYGYTF
>NA|TRBV11-2|TRBJ1-1|NA
TGTGCCAGCAGCTTAGATCTAGGTATCACTGAAGCTTTCTTT
CASSLDLGITEAFF
>NA|TRBV15|TRBJ1-2|TRBD1
TGTGCCACCAGCAGAGATGGCCCCCAGGGGGCTAGGTCTGGCTACACCTTC
CATSRDGPQGARSGYTF
>NA|TRBV30|TRBJ1-6|NA
TGTGCCTGGAAGACAGACACAAATTCACCCCTCCACTTT
CAWKTDTNSPLHF
>NA|TRBV20-1|TRBJ1-4|NA
TGCAGTGCTCTAACTAATGAAAAACTGTTTTTT
CSALTNEKLFF
>NA|TRBV7-8|TRBJ2-1|TRBD2
TGTGCCAGCAGCCCAAGGGGCGGGAGCTTGTGGAATGAGCAGTTCTTC
CASSPRGGSLWNEQFF
>NA|TRBV4-3|TRBJ1-1|NA
TGCGCCAGCAGCCTAGGGGCTCCTGGCACTGAAGCTTTCTTT
CASSLGAPGTEAFF
>NA|TRBV18|TRBJ1-5|TRBD1
TGTGCCAGCTCACCGACAGGGACAGAAGGGGAGCCCCAGCATTTT
CASSPTGTEGEPQHF
>NA|TRBV5-6|TRBJ1-4|TRBD1
TGTGCCAGCAGCTGGGGACAGTCAAATGAAAAACTGTTTTTT
CASSWGQSNEKLFF
>NA|TRBV7-2|TRBJ2-7|TRBD2
TGTGCCAGCAGCCCCCAGAGTAGCGGGAAGACCCTATACGAGCAGTACTTC
CASSPQSSGKTLYEQYF
>NA|TRBV4-3|TRBJ2-7|TRBD2
TGCGCCAGCAGCCAAGACTCAGCGGGAGGCCCCTACGAGCAGTACTTC
CASSQDSAGGPYEQYF
>NA|TRBV7-3|TRBJ2-1|NA
TGTGCCAGCAGCCCACCAGGGGTGGGCTACAATGAGCAGTTCTTC
CASSPPGVGYNEQFF
>NA|TRBV7-6|TRBJ2-5|TRBD2
TGTGCCAGCAGCAGGAACGGGGCTAGCGGGAGTTTGAACCAAGAGACCCAGTACTTC
CASSRNGASGSLNQETQYF
>NA|TRBV30|TRBJ1-2|NA
TGTGCCTGGAGTGTAACAGGTCCCAACTATGGCTACACCTTC
CAWSVTGPNYGYTF
>NA|TRBV7-3|TRBJ2-2|TRBD1
TGTGCCAGCAGAGCCGGGACAGGGGACACCGGGGAGCTGTTTTTT
CASRAGTGDTGELFF
>NA|TRBV6-5|TRBJ1-1|NA
TGTGCCAGCAGTTACTCCGGCAGGGCTGGGACTGAAGCTTTCTTT
CASSYSGRAGTEAFF
>NA|TRBV5-1|TRBJ2-3|NA
TGCGCCAGCAGGAGGGACACCACAGATACGCAGTATTTT
CASRRDTTDTQYF
>NA|TRBV28|TRBJ1-1|TRBD1
TGTGCCAGCAGTTCGCCGGGACAGGGGATCCCTGAAGCTTTCTTT
CASSSPGQGIPEAFF
>NA|TRBV7-3|TRBJ2-2|TRBD2
TGTGCCAGCAGCTTAATTGTCACTAGCGACAACACCGGGGAGCTGTTTTTT
CASSLIVTSDNTGELFF
>NA|TRBV6-5|TRBJ1-2|NA
TGTGCCAGCAGACGGACGATCAGGGGCGACTATGGCTACACCTTC
CASRRTIRGDYGYTF
>NA|TRBV7-2|TRBJ1-3|NA
TGTGCCAGCAGCTCCACAGGGCTTCCAGGAAACACCATATATTTT
CASSSTGLPGNTIYF
>NA|TRBV4-3|TRBJ2-1|NA
TGCGCCAGCAGCCAAGATTACAGGGGGGGTATTAAGCAGTTCTTC
CASSQDYRGGIKQFF